This T cell receptor (beta chain) was sequenced for a study of T cell clonality in common variable immunodeficiency (dated by TCRdb to about 2015). The investigation overall reported the following: Healthy controls shared more TCRbeta clones with each other than CVID subjects shared among themselves (p < 0.0001). Reportedly, TCRbeta sequences from CVID had fewer deletions and N-nucleotide insertions, and highly modified clones with 13 or more V deletions were absent from CVID. TCRbeta clonality was higher in CVID subjects than in healthy controls (t-test p = 0.018), and the increase was most characteristic of about a third of subjects. Patient heterogeneity within the CVID cohort put limits on correlating repertoire features with clinical complications. According to the authors, finding the cause of the higher clonality in CVID would require sequencing the repertoires of T cell subpopulations. Despite equal DNA input, controls averaged approximately 82,000 unique sequences per sample versus about 32,000 in CVID samples.

The CDR3 runs 13 amino acids, cysteine and phenylalanine included. The CDR3 was read in part: 30 bases, with the frame set at base 1. CDR1 and CDR2 are drawn from the germline V gene (reference sequence): MNHEY, SMNVEV. The junction shows trimming of 6 bases on V and 4 bases on J, plus 12 bases between the germline ends. This clone was recorded at least ten times. This receptor's antigen is unknown. The sequenced fragment ends 3 residues before the CDR3 boundary, so the rest is inferred from the germline J gene. For sequencing, equivalent amounts of genomic DNA were input from CVID and control samples. For every sample, a 60 bp segment covering the rearranged TCRbeta CDR3 region was amplified and then sequenced. The immunoSEQ assay, a bias-corrected multiplex PCR with high-throughput sequencing, was employed for TCRbeta amplification. Concerning the study's data processing: Every unique nucleotide sequence counted as a clone and was annotated with V, D and J genes, copy number and frequency. Sequences were labeled productive if in frame, and non-productive if out of frame or containing stop codons. As previously described, Shannon's entropy was used to calculate clonality. Mean CDR3 Kyte-Doolittle hydropathy was derived from the predicted amino acid sequences of productive clones. The R hclust function was used to hierarchically cluster scaled V gene usage with Manhattan distance and complete linkage. To assess clone sharing by CDR3 amino acid sequence, 12 repertoires per group were resampled over 100 rounds. The repertoires were screened for about 70 published EBV-specific TCRbeta sequences and fewer than 300 published CMV-specific TCRbeta sequences. A couple of CVID samples that yielded fewer than 10,000 sequences were excluded from the analysis, so 42 CVID repertoires were retained. TCRdb limited this immuneACCESS table to in-frame rearrangements with V and J called. A share of clones is missing; checked studies link under half to unresolved V genes, and the rest is unexplained. From that table come the V and J calls and clone size; the DNA was used to work out D and trimming. There are around 81,000 clones in this sample, and none of them is a singleton. Under 1% of the sample comes from the top ten.

Predominantly Caucasian heritage was noted among both the CVID patients and the healthy controls. Heparinized peripheral whole blood samples of about 5 to 8.5 ml were collected from each donor. Genomic DNA from adults with common variable immune deficiency (CVID) and from healthy adult controls was used for sequencing of TCRbeta CDR3 repertoires. The control group comprised about 22 healthy adult volunteers, about 12 female and around ten male, aged about 20 to 70 years with a mean age of approximately 31. To isolate peripheral blood mononuclear cells, diluted blood was subjected to density centrifugation over Hypaque 1077 or Ficoll-Paque. Genomic DNA was extracted from unsorted mononuclear cells by Qiagen column purification or by a centrifugation-based method.

This TCR was recovered from a person between 18 and 75 years old in good health. The rearrangement joined TRBV27 to TRBJ1-2; no D gene call is confident. Sample: peripheral blood mononuclear cells. The CDR3 region: CASRRGGGYGYTF. Partial CDR3 DNA: TGTGCCAGCAGACGCGGCGGCGGCTATGGC.